The 16 T cell receptor beta chains presented below share a single source sample, sequenced in a study of OX40 agonist ivuxolimab in advanced cancers. Data came from immunoSEQ multiplex PCR; TCRdb stores just in-frame clones and leaves some out. The sample has about 74,000 clones, around nine tenths seen once; the top ten hold 0.75% to 1%. The material sequenced was CD4+ or CD8+ T cells sorted from blood, taken in a trial of the OX40 agonist ivuxolimab. These receptor sequences come from an adult with an advanced solid tumor such as melanoma, head and neck, liver or kidney cancer.

The V gene is TRBV6-1, the J gene TRBJ2-3; 7 bases are a match to TRBD2. V trimming: 11 bases; J trimming: 3 bases; junction bases outside the gene matches: 11. CDR1 is MNHNS and CDR2 is SASEGT in the germline V gene. The CDR3 is 14 amino acids. The CDR3: CAGREGGQTDTQYF. The CDR3, as DNA: TGTGCCGGAAGGGAGGGAGGCCAAACAGATACGCAGTATTTT.

This chain joins TRBV28 and TRBJ1-2; D uncertain. CDR1 and CDR2 from the germline V gene are MDHEN and SYDVKM. Trimming removed 6 bases from V and 5 bases from J, with 28 bases in between. This CDR3 spans 18 amino acids. CDR3 residues: CASSRPGRQADQTYGYTF. In nucleotides, the CDR3 is TGTGCCAGCAGCCGTCCGGGTCGTCAGGCGGACCAAACTTATGGCTACACCTTC.

The rearrangement links TRBV15 to TRBJ1-5; the D is unclear. Germline CDR1 reads LNHNV; CDR2 reads YYDKDF (reference sequence). V gave up 5 bases and J gave up 3 bases, with 5 bases separating them. The CDR3 extends over 12 amino acids. Here the CDR3 reads CATSGPNQPQHF. CDR3 bases: TGTGCCACCAGCGGGCCCAATCAGCCCCAGCATTTT.

The V and J genes are TRBV4-2 and TRBJ2-7; D remains ambiguous. Trimming took off 0 bases at V and 0 bases at J, with 6 bases between the two ends. The CDR3 is 14 amino acids. CDR1 is LGHNA, CDR2 YNFKEQ, per germline. CDR3 coding DNA: TGTGCCAGCAGCCAAGATCTCCGCTCCTACGAGCAGTACTTC. Translating gives CASSQDLRSYEQYF.

The chain employs TRBV19 and TRBJ2-6, with unresolved D. Between the trimmed V and J ends, which lost 5 bases and 0 bases, there was a span of 11 bases. The germline gives CDR1 LNHDA, CDR2 SQIVND (reference sequence). CDR3 length: 16 amino acids. CDR3 sequence: CASSPSTFSGANVLTF. In DNA, the CDR3 is TGTGCCAGTAGTCCATCGACCTTCTCTGGGGCCAACGTCCTGACTTTC.

V and J are TRBV19 and TRBJ2-1, with TRBD2 matching over 7 bases. CDR1 and CDR2 from the germline V gene are LNHDA and SQIVND (reference sequence). This CDR3 spans 14 amino acids. V shed 9 bases and J 0 bases; nucleotides not matched to a gene: 5. CDR3 bases: TGTGCCAGCGGAGCGGGATTCTCCTACAATGAGCAGTTCTTC. This codes for CASGAGFSYNEQFF.

The chain couples TRBV11-2 to TRBJ2-7; D is undetermined. The CDR3 covers 14 residues. CDR1 is SGHAT, CDR2 FQNNGV, per germline. V shed 2 bases and J shed 3 bases, with 11 bases lying between them. The CDR3 spells CASSLRSTLYEQYF. The CDR3 region has the DNA TGTGCCAGCAGCTTAAGGTCTACCCTCTACGAGCAGTACTTC.

The chain recombines TRBV5-1 with TRBJ2-1, with a weak D call TRBD1 (6 bases). Per germline, CDR1 SGHRS and CDR2 YFSETQ. V gave up 4 bases and J gave up 1 base, with 9 bases separating them. CDR3 length equals 14 residues. The CDR3 region is CASSSGQSYNEQFF. The CDR3 DNA reads as TGCGCCAGCAGCAGTGGACAGTCCTACAATGAGCAGTTCTTC.

The CDR3 DNA is TGTGCCATCAGTGAGATCGGGGGAAACACCATATATTTT. Its protein product is CAISEIGGNTIYF. This chain connects TRBV10-3 to TRBJ1-3; D unresolved. The germline V gene has CDR1 ENHRY and CDR2 SYGVKD. V lost 2 bases and J 4 bases, leaving 6 bases between the germline ends. The CDR3 totals 13 residues.

The chain joins TRBV29-1 to TRBJ1-2, with TRBD1 as a possible D gene (6 bases). The CDR3 length is 11 residues. Deletions cut 2 bases from V and 6 bases from J, with 7 bases between. CDR1 and CDR2 (germline): SQVTM, ANQGSEA. In DNA form, the CDR3 reads TGCAGCGTTGAAAGGGGGGATGGCTACACCTTC. It yields the protein CSVERGDGYTF.

In its sample, this clone is large. The V and J genes are TRBV19 and TRBJ2-7; D is perhaps TRBD1 (6 bases). The CDR3 has 14 amino acids. Germline loops: CDR1 LNHDA, CDR2 SQIVND (reference sequence). V lost 6 bases and J 2 bases, leaving 14 bases between the germline ends. The DNA for the CDR3 is TGTGCCAGTAGCCGCTCCCGACAGGCCTACGAGCAGTACTTC. Its protein product is CASSRSRQAYEQYF.

The chain links TRBV4-2 to TRBJ2-1; D is unresolved. V shed 5 bases and J shed 8 bases, with 10 bases lying between them. CDR3 size: 12 residues. CDR1 and CDR2 from the germline V gene are LGHNA and YNFKEQ. The CDR3 region is CASSSRSDEQFF. DNA for the CDR3: TGTGCCAGCAGCTCTAGGAGCGATGAGCAGTTCTTC.

The rearrangement links TRBV7-9 to TRBJ2-5; D perhaps matches TRBD2 (8 bases). The J call could be wrong; TRBJ2-7 is a better fit for the DNA end. The CDR3 extends over 15 amino acids. The germline V gene encodes CDR1 SEHNR and CDR2 FQNEAQ (reference sequence). In nucleotides, the CDR3 is TGTGCCAGCAGGAGTAGCGGGACAGACTCCTACGAGCAGTACTTC. It codes for CASRSSGTDSYEQYF.

This clone has a single count. CDR3 in DNA: TGTGCCAGCAGTTATGGGTCCGGGCAGTACTTC. This codes for CASSYGSGQYF. The V and J genes are TRBV6-5 and TRBJ2-7; D gene ambiguous. CDR1 MNHEY and CDR2 SVGAGI come from the germline V gene. This CDR3 is 11 amino acids long. The V end was cut by 3 bases, the J end by 9 bases, with 9 bases between.

The sample holds one count of this clone. DNA for the CDR3: TGTGCCAGCAGCTTATTAGGGAATGCCTACGAGCAGTACTTC. Translating it yields CASSLLGNAYEQYF. The chain has TRBV7-3 and TRBJ2-7, with D unresolved. The CDR3 is made up of 14 amino acids. Germline CDR1 reads SGHTA; CDR2 reads FQGTGA. Trimming left V 2 bases short and J 2 bases short, with 10 bases between. Full variable domain (remainder filled in from reference TRBV7-3 and TRBJ2-7): GAGVSQTPSNKVTEKGKYVELRCDPISGHTALYWYRQSLGQGPEFLIYFQGTGAADDSGLPNDRFFAVRPEGSVSTLKIQRTERGDSAVYLCASSLLGNAYEQYFGPGTRLTVT.

This chain connects TRBV18 to TRBJ2-3; D perhaps matches TRBD1 (5 bases). The CDR3 totals 13 residues. Germline V gene lookup returns CDR1 KGHSH and CDR2 LQKENI. V lost 4 bases and J 4 bases, leaving 9 bases between the germline ends. CDR3 DNA sequence: TGTGCCAGCTCACTCGACAGATCAGATACGCAGTATTTT. It translates to CASSLDRSDTQYF. Full variable domain (rest looked up from reference TRBV18 and TRBJ2-3): NAGVMQNPRHLVRRRGQEARLRCSPMKGHSHVYWYRQLPEEGLKFMVYLQKENIIDESGMPKERFSAEFPKEGPSILRIQQVVRGDSAAYFCASSLDRSDTQYFGPGTRLTVL.